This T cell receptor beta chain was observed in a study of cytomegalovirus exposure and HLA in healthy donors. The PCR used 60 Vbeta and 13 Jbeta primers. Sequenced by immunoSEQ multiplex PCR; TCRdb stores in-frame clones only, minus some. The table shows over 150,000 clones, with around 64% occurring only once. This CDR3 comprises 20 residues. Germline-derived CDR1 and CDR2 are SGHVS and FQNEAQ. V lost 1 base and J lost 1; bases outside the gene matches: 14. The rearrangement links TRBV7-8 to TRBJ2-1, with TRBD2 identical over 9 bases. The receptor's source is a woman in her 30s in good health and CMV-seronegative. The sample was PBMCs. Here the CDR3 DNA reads TGTGCCAGCAGCTTAGGTGGGACTAGCCCCCGAATTTGGTCCTACAATGAGCAGTTCTTC. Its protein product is CASSLGGTSPRIWSYNEQFF.